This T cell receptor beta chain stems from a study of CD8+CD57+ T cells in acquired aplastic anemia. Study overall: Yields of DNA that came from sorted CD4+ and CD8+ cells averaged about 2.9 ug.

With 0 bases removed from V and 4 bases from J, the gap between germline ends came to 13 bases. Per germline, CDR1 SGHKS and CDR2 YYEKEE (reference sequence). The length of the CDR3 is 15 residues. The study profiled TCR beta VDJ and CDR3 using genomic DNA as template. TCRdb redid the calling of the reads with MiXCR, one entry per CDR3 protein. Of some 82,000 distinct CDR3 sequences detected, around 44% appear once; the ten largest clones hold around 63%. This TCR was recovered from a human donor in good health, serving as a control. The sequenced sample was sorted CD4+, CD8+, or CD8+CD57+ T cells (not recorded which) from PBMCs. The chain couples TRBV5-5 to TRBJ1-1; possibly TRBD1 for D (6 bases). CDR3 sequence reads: CASSLGVGRGTEAFF. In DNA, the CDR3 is TGTGCCAGCAGCTTGGGGGTCGGCAGGGGCACTGAAGCTTTCTTT.